This entry lists 2 T cell receptor beta chains sequenced from one sample in a study of vaccination and CD4 T cells after COVID-19. The treatment here: approximately 9-day PBMC culture with coronavirus spike peptide pools or control peptides (ViraFEST assay). These receptors' targets are unknown. Once obtained from cultured CD4+ T cells, the DNA was sequenced using the Oncomine TCR Beta short-read assay. TCRdb processed the PCR reads anew with MiXCR; each CDR3 protein has one entry. The table includes about 19,000 distinct CDR3 sequences, more than 20% detected once. Sequencing was performed on cultured CD4+ T cells from blood. The receptors derive from a human donor with COVID-19.

V gene TRBV5-8 combines with J gene TRBJ1-1; 9 bases line up with TRBD1. The CDR3 length is 15 residues. With V trimmed by 4 bases and J by 1 base, 5 bases remained unmatched. Germline loops: CDR1 SGHTS, CDR2 YDEGEE. The CDR3 DNA reads as TGTGCCAGCAGCCCTGGGACAGGGAAGAACACTGAAGCTTTCTTT. Translated, it gives CASSPGTGKNTEAFF.

V and J are TRBV20-1 and TRBJ1-2; D remains ambiguous. There are 13 residues in the CDR3. V was trimmed by 0 bases and J by 7 bases, leaving 12 bases between them. Germline CDR1 DFQATT, CDR2 SNEGSKA (reference sequence). The CDR3 DNA is TGCAGTGCTAGAGATGGGGTATTGGGTGGCTACACCTTC. Amino acid sequence: CSARDGVLGGYTF.